The 5 T cell receptor beta chains in this list originate from one sample, sequenced in a study of shared clonotypes between healthy human individuals. The data were produced by immunoSEQ multiplex PCR, yet TCRdb's version contains in-frame clones alone and is incomplete. The repertoire includes 2 million to 2.5 million clones, approximately 96% of them detected once, and roughly 0.13% sits in the top ten. Sequencing input: naive CD4+ T cells sorted from blood. Subset indicated: CD45RA+ positively selected. These receptors were obtained from a man between 18 and 35 years old in good health.

The sample holds one count of this clone. The chain is built from TRBV7-2 and TRBJ1-5; 12 bases line up with TRBD1. There are 15 residues in the CDR3. Trimming took 5 bases from V and 4 from J; bases not matched to a gene: 3. The germline CDR1 and CDR2 sequences are SGHTA and FQGNSA. The CDR3 bases are TGTGCCAGCAGCCGGGACAGGGGGCTAAATCAGCCCCAGCATTTT. Amino acids: CASSRDRGLNQPQHF.

This chain links TRBV5-4 with TRBJ2-5; TRBD2 might be the D (5 bases). TRBJ2-7 matches the DNA end more closely, so the J call is doubtful. Germline lookup yields CDR1 SGHNT and CDR2 YYREEE (reference sequence). The CDR3 runs 12 residues. CDR3 sequence: CASSWSGYEQYF. Here the CDR3 DNA reads TGTGCCAGCAGCTGGAGCGGTTACGAGCAGTACTTC.

This chain connects TRBV6-5 to TRBJ1-5; 10 nucleotides match TRBD1. The CDR3 consists of 13 residues. Per germline, CDR1 MNHEY and CDR2 SVGAGI. The trim removed 4 bases at V and 9 bases at J, leaving 3 bases unmatched. In nucleotides, the CDR3 is TGTGCCAGCAGTTCGACAGGGGGCCTGCCCCAGCATTTT. It yields the protein CASSSTGGLPQHF.

The chain carries TRBV30 and TRBJ1-2; maybe TRBD1 (5 bases). The germline V gene encodes CDR1 GTSNPN and CDR2 SVGIG (reference sequence). Deletions cut 7 bases from V and 0 bases from J, with 12 bases between. The CDR3 is 13 amino acids. The chain's CDR3 is CASPRETNYGYTF. In DNA form, the CDR3 reads TGTGCCTCGCCCAGGGAGACTAACTATGGCTACACCTTC.

This chain links TRBV5-1 with TRBJ1-6, with 9 positions matching TRBD1. V was pared by 2 bases and J by 9 bases, with 6 bases of the junction left unmatched. This CDR3 spans 15 amino acids. Germline assignment: CDR1 SGHRS and CDR2 YFSETQ. In nucleotides, the CDR3 is TGCGCCAGCAGCTTAGGGGACAGGGCGGTTTCACCCCTCCACTTT. It specifies CASSLGDRAVSPLHF. Looking up the rest from reference TRBV5-1 and TRBJ1-6 gives the full variable domain: KAGVTQTPRYLIKTRGQQVTLSCSPISGHRSVSWYQQTPGQGLQFLFEYFSETQRNKGNFPGRFSGRQFSNSRSEMNVSTLELGDSALYLCASSLGDRAVSPLHFGNGTRLTVT.